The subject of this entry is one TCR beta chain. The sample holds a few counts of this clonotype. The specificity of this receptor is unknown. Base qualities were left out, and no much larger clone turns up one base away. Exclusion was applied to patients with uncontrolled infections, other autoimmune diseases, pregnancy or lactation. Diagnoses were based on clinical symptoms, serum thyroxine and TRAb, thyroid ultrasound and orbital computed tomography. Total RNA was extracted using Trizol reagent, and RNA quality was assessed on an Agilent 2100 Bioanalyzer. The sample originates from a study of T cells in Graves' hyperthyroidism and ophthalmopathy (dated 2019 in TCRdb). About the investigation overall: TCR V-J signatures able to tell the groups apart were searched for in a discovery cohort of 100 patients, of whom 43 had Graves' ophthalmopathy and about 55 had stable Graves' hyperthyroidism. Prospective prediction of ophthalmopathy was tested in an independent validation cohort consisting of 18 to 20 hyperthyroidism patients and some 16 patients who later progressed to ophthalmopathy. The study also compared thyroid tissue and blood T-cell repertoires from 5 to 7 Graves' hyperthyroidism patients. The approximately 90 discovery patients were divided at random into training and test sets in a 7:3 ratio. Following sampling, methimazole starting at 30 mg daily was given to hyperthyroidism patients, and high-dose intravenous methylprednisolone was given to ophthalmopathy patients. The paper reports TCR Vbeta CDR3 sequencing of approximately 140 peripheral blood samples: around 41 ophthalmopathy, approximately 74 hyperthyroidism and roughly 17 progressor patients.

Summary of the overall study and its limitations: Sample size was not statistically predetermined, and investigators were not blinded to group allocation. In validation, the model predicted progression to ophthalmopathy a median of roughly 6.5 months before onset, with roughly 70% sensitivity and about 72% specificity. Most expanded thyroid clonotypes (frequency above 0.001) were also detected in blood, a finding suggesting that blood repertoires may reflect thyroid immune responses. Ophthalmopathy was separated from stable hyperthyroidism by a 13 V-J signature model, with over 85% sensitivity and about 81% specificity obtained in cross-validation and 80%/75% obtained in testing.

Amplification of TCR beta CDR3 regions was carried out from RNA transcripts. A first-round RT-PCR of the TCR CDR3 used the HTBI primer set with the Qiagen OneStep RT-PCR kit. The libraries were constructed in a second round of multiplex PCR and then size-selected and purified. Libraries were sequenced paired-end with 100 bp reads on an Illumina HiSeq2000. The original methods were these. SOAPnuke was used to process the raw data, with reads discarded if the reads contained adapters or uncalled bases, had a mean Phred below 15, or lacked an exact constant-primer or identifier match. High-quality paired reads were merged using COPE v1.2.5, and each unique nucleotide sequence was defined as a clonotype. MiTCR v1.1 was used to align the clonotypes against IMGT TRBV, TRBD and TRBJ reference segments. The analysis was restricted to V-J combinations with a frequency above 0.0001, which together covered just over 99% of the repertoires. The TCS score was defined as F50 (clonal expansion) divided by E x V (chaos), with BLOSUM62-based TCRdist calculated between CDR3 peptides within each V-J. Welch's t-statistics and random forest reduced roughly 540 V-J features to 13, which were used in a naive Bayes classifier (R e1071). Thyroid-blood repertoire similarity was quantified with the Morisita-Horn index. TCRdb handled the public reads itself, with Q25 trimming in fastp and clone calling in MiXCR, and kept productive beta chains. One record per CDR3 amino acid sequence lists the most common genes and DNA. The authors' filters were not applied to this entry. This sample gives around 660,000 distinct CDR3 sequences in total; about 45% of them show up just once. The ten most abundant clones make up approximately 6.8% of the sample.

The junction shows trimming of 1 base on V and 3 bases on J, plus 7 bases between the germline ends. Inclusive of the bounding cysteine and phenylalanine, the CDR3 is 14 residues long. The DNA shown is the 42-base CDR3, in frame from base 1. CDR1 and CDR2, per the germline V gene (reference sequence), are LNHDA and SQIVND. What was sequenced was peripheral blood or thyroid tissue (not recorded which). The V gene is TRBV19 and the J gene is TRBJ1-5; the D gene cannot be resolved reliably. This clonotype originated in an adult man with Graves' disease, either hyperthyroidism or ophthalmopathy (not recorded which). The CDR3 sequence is CASSIARNNQPQHF. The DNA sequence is TGTGCCAGTAGTATAGCCCGGAACAATCAGCCCCAGCATTTT.